The 12 T cell receptor beta chains in this list originate from one sample, sequenced in a study of identical twins. TCRdb processed the 5' RACE reads anew with MiXCR; each CDR3 protein has one entry. The sample lists 1.5 million to 2 million distinct CDR3 sequences, under 35% occurring once. The material sequenced was cord blood. Receptors were obtained from a newborn girl in good health.

The V gene is TRBV7-9, the J gene TRBJ1-2; 9 nucleotides align to TRBD1. The germline V gene encodes CDR1 SEHNR and CDR2 FQNEAQ (reference sequence). This CDR3 region has 18 residues. Trimming took 1 base from V and 2 from J; bases not matched to a gene: 11. CDR3 amino acids: CASSLGRTGANQNYGYTF. The CDR3 DNA is TGTGCCAGCAGCTTAGGACGGACAGGGGCCAATCAGAACTATGGCTACACCTTC. The complete variable domain, with remaining parts taken from reference TRBV7-9 and TRBJ1-2, reads DTGVSQNPRHKITKRGQNVTFRCDPISEHNRLYWYRQTLGQGPEFLTYFQNEAQLEKSRLLSDRFSAERPKGSFSTLEIQRTEQGDSAMYLCASSLGRTGANQNYGYTFGSGTRLTVV.

This clonotype was observed a few times. The J gene is TRBJ2-3, the V gene TRBV25-1; unclear D gene. From germline, CDR1 is MGHDK and CDR2 SYGVNS. CDR3 length: 11 amino acids. Trimming stripped 7 bases from V and 6 bases from J, with 8 bases between. CDR3 sequence (DNA): TGTGCCAGCACCGCGCAGGATACGCAGTATTTT. It is translated as CASTAQDTQYF.

V and J are TRBV4-2 and TRBJ2-3, with D tentatively TRBD1 (6 bases). From germline, CDR1 is LGHNA and CDR2 YNFKEQ. The CDR3 is 16 amino acids. The ends were cut back, 1 base at V and 1 base at J, with 12 bases in the middle. The CDR3 sequence: CASSQGPQGRTDTQYF. CDR3 bases: TGTGCCAGCAGCCAAGGTCCACAGGGCCGCACAGATACGCAGTATTTT.

V usage is TRBV18 and J usage is TRBJ1-1; D not resolved. Germline V gives CDR1 KGHSH, CDR2 LQKENI. The germline V and J ends were trimmed by 2 bases and 0 bases, with 10 bases remaining between them. This CDR3 is 15 amino acids long. The CDR3 loop is CASSPGHLLNTEAFF. The CDR3 nucleotides are TGTGCCAGCTCACCAGGGCACCTACTGAACACTGAAGCTTTCTTT.

The V gene is TRBV28, the J gene TRBJ2-7; the match to TRBD1 covers 7 bases. The V gene end was trimmed by 0 bases and the J gene end by 3 bases; junction bases not matched to a gene: 5. The germline gives CDR1 MDHEN, CDR2 SYDVKM. This CDR3 is 15 amino acids long. The DNA of the CDR3 is TGTGCCAGCAGTTTATGGGGAAGGGGGCGCTACGAGCAGTACTTC. This sequence encodes CASSLWGRGRYEQYF.

The rearrangement joins TRBV7-9 to TRBJ2-4; D is possibly TRBD2 (6 bases). This CDR3 contains 14 residues. V was trimmed by 1 base and J by 13 bases, leaving 17 bases between them. Germline assignment: CDR1 SEHNR and CDR2 FQNEAQ (reference sequence). This CDR3 reads CASSLVGSSRAQYF. CDR3 nucleotides: TGTGCCAGCAGCTTAGTCGGGAGTTCGCGCGCGCAGTACTTC.

This clonotype was observed a few times. This rearrangement joins TRBV7-9 to TRBJ1-1, with D uncertain. The V gene's germline CDR1 is SEHNR and CDR2 FQNEAQ (reference sequence). This CDR3 is 16 amino acids long. Trimming took off 4 bases at V and 2 bases at J, with 17 bases between the two ends. CDR3 DNA sequence: TGTGCCAGCAGCTCGCTGGGCAGCCTCCTAAACACTGAAGCTTTCTTT. Translating it yields CASSSLGSLLNTEAFF.

The chain combines TRBV15 with TRBJ2-5; 9 positions match TRBD2. V lost 0 bases to trimming and J lost 11 bases; unmatched junction nucleotides: 13. Germline-derived CDR1 and CDR2 are LNHNV and YYDKDF (reference sequence). The length of the CDR3 is 16 residues. The DNA of the CDR3 is TGTGCCACCAGCAGAGATAATAGCGGGGGTCATGATGAGCAGTACTTC. Translation: CATSRDNSGGHDEQYF.

This clonotype was recorded a few times. The chain recombines TRBV5-5 with TRBJ2-1; TRBD1 or TRBD2 may be the D gene (6 bases each). This CDR3 has 15 amino acids. The V and J ends lost 3 bases and 0 bases respectively, with 10 bases between them. The V gene's germline CDR1 is SGHKS and CDR2 YYEKEE (reference sequence). CDR3 nucleotides: TGTGCCAGCAGCTCCCGGGGGCGCTCCTACAATGAGCAGTTCTTC. Protein sequence: CASSSRGRSYNEQFF.

The chain has TRBV10-3 and TRBJ2-5; 10 nucleotides agree with TRBD1. Losses at the gene ends were 0 bases for V and 3 bases for J; bases not matched to a gene: 10. The CDR3 sequence is 18 residues long. Germline V lookup: CDR1 ENHRY, CDR2 SYGVKD. This chain's CDR3 is CAISESMYWDRGEETQYF. Written as DNA, the CDR3 is TGTGCCATCAGTGAGTCGATGTATTGGGACAGGGGAGAAGAGACCCAGTACTTC.

The rearrangement links TRBV20-1 to TRBJ2-1; TRBD2 aligns across 13 bases. CDR3 length: 17 residues. The germline CDR1 and CDR2 sequences are DFQATT and SNEGSKA (reference sequence). The junction had 10 bases not matched to a gene; V was cut back by 8 bases and J by 0 bases. CDR3 amino acids: CSPGTSGRASSYNEQFF. CDR3 nucleotides: TGCAGTCCCGGTACTAGCGGGAGGGCGAGCTCCTACAATGAGCAGTTCTTC.

This clonotype was seen a handful of times. This chain connects TRBV28 to TRBJ1-1; D gene unclear. V was clipped by 1 base and J by 2 bases, with 5 bases between them. The CDR3 length is 13 residues. Germline loops: CDR1 MDHEN, CDR2 SYDVKM. Written as DNA, the CDR3 is TGTGCCAGCAGTTTATCCGACAACACTGAAGCTTTCTTT. Residues: CASSLSDNTEAFF. The variable domain in full, completed from reference TRBV28 and TRBJ1-1, reads DVKVTQSSRYLVKRTGEKVFLECVQDMDHENMFWYRQDPGLGLRLIYFSYDVKMKEKGDIPEGYSVSREKKERFSLILESASTNQTSMYLCASSLSDNTEAFFGQGTRLTVV.